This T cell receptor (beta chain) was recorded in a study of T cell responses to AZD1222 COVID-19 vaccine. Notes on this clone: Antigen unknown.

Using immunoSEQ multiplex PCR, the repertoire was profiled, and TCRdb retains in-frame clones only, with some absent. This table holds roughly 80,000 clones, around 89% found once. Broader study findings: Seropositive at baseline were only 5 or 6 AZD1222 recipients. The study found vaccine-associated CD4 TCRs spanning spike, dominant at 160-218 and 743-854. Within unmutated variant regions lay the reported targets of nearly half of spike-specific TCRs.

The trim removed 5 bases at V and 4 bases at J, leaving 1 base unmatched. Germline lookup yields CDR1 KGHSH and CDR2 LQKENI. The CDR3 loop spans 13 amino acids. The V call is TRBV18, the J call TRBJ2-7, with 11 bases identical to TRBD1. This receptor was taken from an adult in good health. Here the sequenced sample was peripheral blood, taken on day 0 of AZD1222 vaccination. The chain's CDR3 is CASSGTGGYEQYF. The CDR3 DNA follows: TGTGCCAGCTCAGGGACAGGGGGATACGAGCAGTACTTC. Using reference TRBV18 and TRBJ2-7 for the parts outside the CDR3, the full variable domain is NAGVMQNPRHLVRRRGQEARLRCSPMKGHSHVYWYRQLPEEGLKFMVYLQKENIIDESGMPKERFSAEFPKEGPSILRIQQVVRGDSAAYFCASSGTGGYEQYFGPGTRLTVT.